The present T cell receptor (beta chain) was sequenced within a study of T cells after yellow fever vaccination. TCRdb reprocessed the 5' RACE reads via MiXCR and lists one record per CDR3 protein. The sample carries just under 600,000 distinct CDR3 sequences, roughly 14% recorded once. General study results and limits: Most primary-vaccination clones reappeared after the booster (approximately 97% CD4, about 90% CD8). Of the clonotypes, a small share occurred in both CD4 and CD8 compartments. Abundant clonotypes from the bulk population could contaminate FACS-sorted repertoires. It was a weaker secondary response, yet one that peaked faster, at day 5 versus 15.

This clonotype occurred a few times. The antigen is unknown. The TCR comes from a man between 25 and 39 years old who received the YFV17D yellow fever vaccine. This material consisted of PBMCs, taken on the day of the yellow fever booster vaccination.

CDR3 bases: TGTGCCAGCAGCCTCGGTCCGGGGGCTGGAAACACCATATATTTT. It codes for CASSLGPGAGNTIYF. The chain uses TRBV12-3 or TRBV12-4 and TRBJ1-3; maybe TRBD1 (5 bases). The CDR3 is made up of 15 amino acids. V was shortened by 6 bases and J by 2 bases, with 14 bases between the two germline ends.